The 9 T cell receptor beta chains below all came from one sample that was sequenced in a study of T cells in localized non-small cell lung cancer. Method: immunoSEQ multiplex PCR; TCRdb's copy keeps in-frame clones and lacks some. The sample lists roughly 30,000 clones, 91% seen once, with around 30% in the top ten. The sequencing here drew on peripheral blood, taken before any cancer treatment. All receptors come from an older female donor with stage I lung adenocarcinoma.

The chain links TRBV6-6 to TRBJ2-1, with D maybe TRBD2 (6 bases). Germline V gene data show CDR1 as MNHNY and CDR2 as SVGAGI (reference sequence). Trimming cost V 5 bases and J 4 bases, with 12 bases left between them. This CDR3 spans 14 amino acids. Written as DNA, the CDR3 is TGTGCCAGCAGTCTAGCGCCTGGTTACAATGAGCAGTTCTTC. This sequence encodes CASSLAPGYNEQFF.

The V and J genes are TRBV30 and TRBJ1-4; no firm D call. The CDR3 runs to 13 residues. The ends were cut back, 5 bases at V and 4 bases at J, with 11 bases in the middle. The germline V gene encodes CDR1 GTSNPN and CDR2 SVGIG (reference sequence). CDR3 sequence: CAWGWQYNEKLFF. CDR3 nucleotide sequence: TGTGCCTGGGGGTGGCAGTATAATGAAAAACTGTTTTTT.

V is TRBV28 and J is TRBJ2-7, with 9 bases identical to TRBD1. The trim removed 6 bases at V and 3 bases at J, leaving 6 bases unmatched. Germline values: CDR1 MDHEN, CDR2 SYDVKM. CDR3 size: 14 residues. The CDR3 here is CASRPQGASYEQYF. The CDR3 coding sequence is TGTGCCAGCAGACCACAGGGGGCGAGCTACGAGCAGTACTTC.

This clone was detected once. The rearrangement uses TRBV6-1 and TRBJ2-1; maybe TRBD2 (6 bases). V lost 6 bases, J lost 10 bases, and 22 bases lay in between. The CDR3 length is 15 residues. Looked up from germline, CDR1 is MNHNS and CDR2 is SASEGT. The CDR3 bases are TGTGCCAGCAGAGACCGGCGGGGCCCCGCGCGGGAGCAGTTCTTC. It specifies CASRDRRGPAREQFF.

The V gene is TRBV30, the J gene TRBJ1-5, with D possibly being TRBD1 (5 bases). The V end lost 5 bases, the J end lost 4 bases, and 12 bases lay between the germline ends. The V gene's germline CDR1 is GTSNPN and CDR2 SVGIG (reference sequence). This CDR3 region has 13 residues. CDR3 residues: CAWGSGENQPQHF. The DNA of the CDR3 is TGTGCCTGGGGGTCGGGGGAGAATCAGCCCCAGCATTTT.

This clone was seen only a few times. V and J are TRBV28 and TRBJ1-2; D uncertain. Deletions cut 5 bases from V and 5 bases from J, with 21 bases between. The CDR3 is made up of 16 amino acids. Germline lookup yields CDR1 MDHEN and CDR2 SYDVKM. CDR3 nucleotide sequence: TGTGCCAGCAGTAAATTCGTACCCAGGATGGAATATGGCTACACCTTC. The encoded protein is CASSKFVPRMEYGYTF.

The rearrangement joins TRBV20-1 to TRBJ1-1; D call uncertain. Germline CDR1 and CDR2: DFQATT and SNEGSKA (reference sequence). The V and J ends lost 5 bases and 2 bases respectively, with 6 bases between them. The CDR3 sequence is 11 residues long. The CDR3 nucleotides are TGCAGTGCTCGAATCAACACTGAAGCTTTCTTT. It specifies CSARINTEAFF.

The rearrangement joins TRBV4-1 to TRBJ1-1; D not certain. This CDR3 comprises 15 residues. Germline V gene lookup returns CDR1 MGHRA and CDR2 YSYEKL. V lost 1 base to trimming and J lost 6 bases, with 15 bases between them. The CDR3 bases are TGCGCCAGCAGCCAAGGCTTCGCTGGGCTTTCTGAAGCTTTCTTT. Amino acids: CASSQGFAGLSEAFF.

As concerns this clone: The CDR3 carries no conserved terminal phenylalanine or tryptophan, so it likely arises from a read error. No DNA is shown, since the ends of the CDR3 on it are uncertain; the CDR3 is the one TCRdb lists. The chain carries TRBV5-1 and TRBJ2-7; the table calls TRBD2, which could not be checked here. The V gene's germline CDR1 is SGHRS and CDR2 YFSETQ. The CDR3 region is 12 residues in length, termini included. CDR3 protein: CASRYSRELREI.